One sample yielded the 2 T cell receptor beta chains listed below, sequenced in a study of cytotoxic CD8 clonotypes in ibrutinib-treated CLL. TCRdb's copy holds only in-frame clones and misses some; the assay was immunoSEQ multiplex PCR. This sample has tens of thousands of clones; about 70% occur once, and the top ten carry roughly a tenth. This material consisted of PBMCs, taken at disease progression, from a patient treated with ibrutinib. The origin of the receptors is a human donor with chronic lymphocytic leukemia.

The V call is TRBV28, the J call TRBJ1-1; TRBD1 might be the D (5 bases). Looked up from germline, CDR1 is MDHEN and CDR2 is SYDVKM. The germline V and J ends were trimmed by 4 bases and 7 bases, with 13 bases remaining between them. The CDR3 runs 13 residues. Here the CDR3 reads CASSSRGKGEAFF. CDR3 DNA sequence: TGTGCCAGCAGTTCAAGGGGAAAAGGTGAAGCTTTCTTT.

The chain has TRBV6-1 and TRBJ1-1; D uncertain. Germline V gene sequence: CDR1 MNHNS, CDR2 SASEGT. CDR3 length: 14 residues. V gave up 5 bases and J gave up 0 bases, with 10 bases separating them. This CDR3 is CASSFTVMNTEAFF. The CDR3 DNA reads TGTGCCAGCAGTTTCACAGTCATGAACACTGAAGCTTTCTTT.